The rows below give T cell receptor beta chains drawn from one sample of a study of T-cell reconstitution after alpha-beta-depleted transplantation in children. TCRdb itself ran the PCR reads through MiXCR, one entry per CDR3 protein. Of about 27,000 distinct CDR3 sequences in the sample, around 6.3% were seen once. The input for sequencing was PBMCs, mostly from graft donor cells, taken 180 days after TCRalphabeta/CD19-depleted stem cell transplant. These receptors came from a male patient under 18 who had a stem cell transplant for acute myeloid leukemia, so the T cells may come from the graft donor. CDR3s include the opening cysteine and the closing phenylalanine or tryptophan. The size of a clone is reported for some rows only, either as once, few or many, or as a class for expanded clones.

clone size	V gene	CDR3 protein
many	TRBV18	CASSPTTGGTEAFF
many	TRBV5-4	CATGGGAYNEQFF
many	TRBV10-3	CAISKYSGGSGSGYTF
many	TRBV24-1	CATRQGNYGYTF
many	TRBV5-1	CASSLWVQGVPDTQYF
many	TRBV2	CASSWSWGTQYF
many	TRBV9	CASSAGQYTGELFF
NA	TRBV10-1	CASPESISGTGELFF
many	TRBV20-1	CSVLAVNTGELFF
medium-sized	TRBV7-2	CASSPGLAGGGITDTQYF
many	TRBV28	CASLAGGNGYNEQFF
many	TRBV28	CASSSFLAEAWEQYF
many	TRBV7-9	CASSLVVGLANVNEQFF
many	TRBV12-3/TRBV12-4	CASSLSGRVETQYF
many	TRBV4-1	CASSPLRAANTGELFF
medium-sized	TRBV5-1	CASSQGLAGVSTGELFF
few	TRBV2	CASSPILAGETQYF
many	TRBV20-1	CSARDWGLVGDEQFF
NA	TRBV6-5	CASSFLLNTEAFF
many	TRBV5-4	CASSPSGGYNTGELFF
many	TRBV20-1	CSARATSGGPSSYNEQFF
many	TRBV11-2	CASSLGASGRRDEQFF
many	TRBV3-1	CASSQNSNQPQHF
many	TRBV20-1	CSARDQGRALYEQYF
many	TRBV9	CASSPRTYNEQFF
many	TRBV24-1	CATSDPGRGNQPQHF
many	TRBV9	CASSALEGLTYEQYF
few	TRBV7-3	CASTLFGDRGLGTNTGELFF
many	TRBV29-1	CSVGRTSGNHEQYF
many	TRBV7-2	CASSLLRAYNEQFF
many	TRBV14	CASSQDLVHYEAFF
many	TRBV5-1	CASSPWGDEDTEAFF
many	TRBV12-3/TRBV12-4	CASSPTVGVPGELFF
medium-sized	TRBV3-1	CASSQGRASGANVLTF
many	TRBV5-1	CASSLRAAGEAEAFF
many	TRBV29-1	CTILGTGLPKETQYF
many	TRBV20-1	CSASGLAYEQYF
many	TRBV28	CASSLVIGGIGTDTQYF
many	TRBV6-5	CASSTSDLWNTEAFF
many	TRBV6-2/TRBV6-3	CASSYGRKNTEAFF
many	TRBV20-1	CSAIAGELFF
many	TRBV7-3	CASSLGRIFNNEQFF
many	TRBV20-1	CSASPAGEQFF
many	TRBV5-1	CASSSTGLADNYNEQFF
many	TRBV28	CASRAAIETKALHF
NA	TRBV4-2	CAMGLRRLGGEKLFF
many	TRBV6-5	CAAVSHNEQFF
many	TRBV6-5	CASSVTGEEGKDGYTF
many	TRBV3-1	CASSQVVGYGTQYF
many	TRBV7-9	CASSSGTGTGGNQPQHF